The next 15 T cell receptor beta chains were all read from a single sample in a study of regulatory T cells in long-lasting Graves disease (dated by TCRdb to the early 2020s). The library came from multiplex PCR. The run used an Illumina HiSeq 4000. TCR beta libraries were built with iRepertoire HTBI primers and Arm-PCR amplification of CDR3 regions. The public reads were run again by TCRdb, first through fastp at Q25 and then through MiXCR, and only productive beta chains were kept. CDR3 protein sequences are deduplicated, and each keeps its most common genes and DNA. In this sample the table shows 250,000 or so distinct CDR3 sequences, 20% of which occur a single time. About 15% of the sample is held by the ten biggest clonotypes. The time point label, read with the paper, signifies: newly diagnosed GD, antithyroid drugs for less than 3 months. For both TCR sequencing and RNA sequencing, RNA was extracted from PBMCs in TRIzol.

The specimen comprised peripheral blood mononuclear cells (PBMCs), sampled at new diagnosis, from a patient treated with antithyroid drugs. These receptors all come from a female donor with Graves disease.

At least ten counts were recorded for this clonotype. The chain uses TRBV6-2 or TRBV6-3 and TRBJ2-1, with D unresolved. Per the germline V gene, CDR1 is MNHEY and CDR2 is SVGEGT. This CDR3 contains 14 residues. The germline V and J ends were trimmed by 3 bases and 5 bases, with 11 bases remaining between them. The CDR3 nucleotides read TGTGCCAGCAGTTATTCGTCTAAAAACAATGAGCAGTTCTTC. Translated: CASSYSSKNNEQFF.

This clonotype was detected many times. V is TRBV5-1 and J is TRBJ2-7; 16 bases fit TRBD2. The length of the CDR3 is 16 residues. With V trimmed by 4 bases and J by 7 bases, 8 bases remained unmatched. Germline V gives CDR1 SGHRS, CDR2 YFSETQ. Here the CDR3 reads CASSTGTSGGAREQYF. The DNA for the CDR3 is TGCGCCAGCAGCACCGGGACTAGCGGGGGGGCTCGGGAGCAGTACTTC. Based on the CDR3 plus reference TRBV5-1 and TRBJ2-7, the full variable domain is KAGVTQTPRYLIKTRGQQVTLSCSPISGHRSVSWYQQTPGQGLQFLFEYFSETQRNKGNFPGRFSGRQFSNSRSEMNVSTLELGDSALYLCASSTGTSGGAREQYFGPGTRLTVT.

This clonotype was seen just once. CDR3 protein: CASSASGIYDEQFF. The CDR3 DNA follows: TGTGCCAGCAGTGCCAGCGGCATTTACGATGAGCAGTTCTTC. The chain joins TRBV6-1 to TRBJ2-1, with D possibly matching TRBD2 (5 bases). The CDR3 is 14 amino acids. V lost 4 bases to trimming and J lost 8 bases, with 15 bases between them. Germline CDR1 MNHNS, CDR2 SASEGT.

This clonotype was picked up many times. In nucleotides, the CDR3 is TGTGCCAGCAGTTACCCCAGTATGGCCAACGAGCAGTACTTC. This sequence encodes CASSYPSMANEQYF. This rearrangement joins TRBV6-2 or TRBV6-3 to TRBJ2-7; D remains unclear. Per germline, CDR1 MNHEY and CDR2 SVGEGT. CDR3 size: 14 residues. Trimming removed 2 bases at V and 5 bases at J, with 13 bases between.

The chain combines TRBV4-3 with TRBJ1-1, with 7 bases fitting TRBD1. V shed 5 bases, J shed 4 bases, and the junction held 10 bases outside the gene matches. CDR1 LGHNA and CDR2 YSLEER come from the germline V gene. CDR3 size: 15 residues. CDR3 DNA sequence: TGCGCCAGCAGCGGCCGACAGGGTGTAGGCACTGAAGCTTTCTTT. Its protein is CASSGRQGVGTEAFF.

This clonotype has at least ten counts. The rearrangement joins TRBV11-2 to TRBJ2-1; no definite D call. V was shortened by 5 bases and J by 0 bases, with 2 bases between the two germline ends. There are 12 residues in the CDR3. Per the germline V gene, CDR1 is SGHAT and CDR2 is FQNNGV. This chain's CDR3 is CASSRSYNEQFF. For the CDR3, the DNA is TGTGCCAGCAGCCGCTCCTACAATGAGCAGTTCTTC.

The table lists this clonotype with many counts. The chain carries TRBV2 and TRBJ1-5, with a possible D match to TRBD1 (5 bases). The CDR3 length is 15 residues. The V end lost 6 bases, the J end lost 3 bases, and 15 bases lay between the germline ends. The V gene's germline CDR1 is SNHLY and CDR2 FYNNEI. CDR3 residues: CASRPGQGVNQPQHF. Here the CDR3 DNA reads TGTGCCAGCAGGCCCGGCCAGGGCGTCAATCAGCCCCAGCATTTT.

This clonotype was recorded many times. This CDR3 is CASSYVAGGRAYEQYF. CDR3 nucleotides: TGTGCCAGCAGCTATGTAGCGGGGGGTCGGGCCTACGAGCAGTACTTC. The chain couples TRBV7-2 to TRBJ2-7; TRBD2 matches 10 bases. The CDR3 has 16 residues. Germline V gene lookup returns CDR1 SGHTA and CDR2 FQGNSA. V gave up 4 bases and J gave up 2 bases; unmatched junction bases: 8.

This clonotype was seen repeatedly, ten times or more. The chain uses TRBV9 and TRBJ2-3; TRBD1 aligns across 8 bases. Trimming cost V 3 bases and J 6 bases; bases outside gene matches: 12. Per germline, CDR1 SGDLS and CDR2 YYNGEE. The CDR3 contains 16 residues. Written as DNA, the CDR3 is TGTGCCAGCAGCGCACAGGGACAGGCAAAGGCGGATACGCAGTATTTT. It translates to CASSAQGQAKADTQYF.

This clonotype was observed at least ten times. The rearrangement joins TRBV11-1 to TRBJ2-7; 8 bases are shared with TRBD1. V was clipped by 5 bases and J by 0 bases; unmatched bases: 9. Germline V lookup: CDR1 SGHAT, CDR2 FQDESV (reference sequence). The CDR3 is 16 amino acids. Here the CDR3 DNA reads TGTGCCAGCAGCGCCCACCGGGACAGGCCCTCCTACGAGCAGTACTTC. It yields the protein CASSAHRDRPSYEQYF.

This clonotype was recorded at least ten times. This chain connects TRBV24-1 to TRBJ2-7; the D call may be TRBD1 or TRBD2 (5 bases each). Germline V gives CDR1 KGHDR, CDR2 SFDVKD. V was cut by 9 bases and J by 2 bases, with 22 bases left in between. The CDR3 sequence is 16 residues long. DNA of the CDR3: TGTGCCACCTCCGGGACGGAGACCGGGAAACCCTACGAGCAGTACTTC. Translation: CATSGTETGKPYEQYF.

The chain recombines TRBV28 with TRBJ1-1, with D possibly TRBD1 on 5 matching bases. Germline V gene sequence: CDR1 MDHEN, CDR2 SYDVKM. V was cut by 8 bases and J by 4 bases, with 17 bases left in between. This CDR3 comprises 14 residues. CDR3 sequence (DNA): TGTGCCAGCCCACCCCCACGGGGCGGCACTGAAGCTTTCTTT. Amino acids: CASPPPRGGTEAFF.

This chain connects TRBV6-2 or TRBV6-3 to TRBJ2-3; maybe TRBD1 (6 bases). The CDR3 covers 14 residues. V lost 4 bases, J lost 2 bases, and 10 bases lay in between. Germline V lookup: CDR1 MNHEY, CDR2 SVGEGT. In DNA, the CDR3 is TGTGCCAGCAGTTCGGGACATGTCACAGATACGCAGTATTTT. Residues: CASSSGHVTDTQYF.

The table lists this clonotype with many counts. The chain recombines TRBV20-1 with TRBJ1-5; D uncertain. The CDR3 consists of 15 residues. The germline V and J ends were trimmed by 0 bases and 2 bases, with 11 bases remaining between them. Germline V gene data show CDR1 as DFQATT and CDR2 as SNEGSKA (reference sequence). The CDR3 spells CSARDVNSRNQPQHF. CDR3 bases: TGCAGTGCTAGAGATGTGAACAGCCGCAATCAGCCCCAGCATTTT.

This clonotype was seen at least ten times. The CDR3 DNA sequence: TGTGCCAGCAGTACAGAAGATACGCAGTATTTT. Translated: CASSTEDTQYF. This sequence joins TRBV12-3 or TRBV12-4 and TRBJ2-3; no definite D call. V dropped 5 bases and J dropped 5 bases, with 5 bases sitting between them. This CDR3 has 11 amino acids.